Presented here are 19 T cell receptor beta chains from one specimen sequenced in a study of PD-1 blockade in classical Hodgkin lymphoma. Brentuximab vedotin exposure varied, and every patient relapsed after autologous stem cell transplantation. TCRdb's copy holds only in-frame clones and misses some; the assay was immunoSEQ multiplex PCR. Of 12,000 or so clones in the sample, about four fifths are singletons; the top ten hold roughly a quarter. This sample comprised peripheral blood mononuclear cells (PBMCs), obtained at baseline. Every receptor here comes from a human donor with classical Hodgkin lymphoma.

CDR3 bases: TGTGCCAGCAGCTTAGCGGTAGGGGGCAATGAGCAGTTCTTC. It encodes CASSLAVGGNEQFF. The V call is TRBV7-2, the J call TRBJ2-1; weak D call: TRBD1 (6 bases). From germline, CDR1 is SGHTA and CDR2 FQGNSA. Deletions cut 0 bases from V and 6 bases from J, with 9 bases between. CDR3 length equals 14 residues.

This CDR3 reads CASSIARYYGYTF. CDR3 in DNA: TGTGCCAGTAGTATCGCACGGTACTATGGCTACACCTTC. This chain uses TRBV19 with TRBJ1-2; D not certain. The V gene lost 3 bases and the J gene lost 3 bases, with 8 bases spanning the gap. The germline V gene encodes CDR1 LNHDA and CDR2 SQIVND (reference sequence). This CDR3 spans 13 amino acids.

This clone was counted a few times. The gene calls are TRBV4-2 and TRBJ2-5; no clear D gene. The length of the CDR3 is 16 residues. Deletions cut 1 base from V and 5 bases from J, with 17 bases between. Per germline, CDR1 LGHNA and CDR2 YNFKEQ. CDR3 in DNA: TGTGCCAGCAGCCAAGTTAGAGACTGGGAAATGGAGACCCAGTACTTC. Amino acids: CASSQVRDWEMETQYF.

The rearrangement uses TRBV7-8 and TRBJ2-1, with TRBD2 matching 10 bases. CDR3 length equals 17 residues. The V and J ends lost 1 base and 3 bases, in that order; junction bases with no gene match: 6. Germline V gives CDR1 SGHVS, CDR2 FQNEAQ. The CDR3 loop is CASSLVRLAGVYNEQFF. In DNA, the CDR3 is TGTGCCAGCAGCTTAGTCCGGCTAGCGGGGGTCTACAATGAGCAGTTCTTC. The complete variable domain, with remaining parts taken from reference TRBV7-8 and TRBJ2-1, reads GAGVSQSPRYKVAKRGQDVALRCDPISGHVSLFWYQQALGQGPEFLTYFQNEAQLDKSGLPSDRFFAERPEGSVSTLKIQRTQQEDSAVYLCASSLVRLAGVYNEQFFGPGTRLTVL.

In the case of this clone: The junction does not match germline at one end; this may be a read error. The chain joins TRBV6-6 to TRBJ1-1; D not resolved. In germline, CDR1 is MNHNY, CDR2 SVGAGI (reference sequence). This CDR3 has 12 amino acids. DNA of the CDR3: TGTGCCAGCAGTTACGAGAACTCTGAAGCTTTCTTT. This encodes CASSYENSEAFF.

Only a few counts were recorded for this clone. J is TRBJ1-2 and V is TRBV29-1; tentative D call: TRBD1 (6 bases). Germline V gene data show CDR1 as SQVTM and CDR2 as ANQGSEA. Deletions cut 5 bases from V and 8 bases from J, with 15 bases between. The CDR3 totals 12 residues. CDR3 in amino acids: CSVTQGYQGYTF. CDR3 nucleotides: TGCAGCGTTACACAGGGATACCAGGGCTACACCTTC. Together with reference TRBV29-1 and TRBJ1-2, the CDR3 gives the full variable domain: SAVISQKPSRDICQRGTSLTIQCQVDSQVTMMFWYRQQPGQSLTLIATANQGSEATYESGFVIDKFPISRPNLTFSTLTVSNMSPEDSSIYLCSVTQGYQGYTFGSGTRLTVV.

The CDR3 sequence is CASSLKGQGWLTYNSPLHF. The CDR3 DNA reads as TGTGCCAGCAGTTTAAAGGGACAGGGGTGGTTAACCTATAATTCACCCCTCCACTTT. The genes are TRBV27 and TRBJ1-6, with 10 bases aligning to TRBD1. Germline CDR1 reads MNHEY; CDR2 reads SMNVEV (reference sequence). J gave up 2 bases and V 2 bases, and 9 bases lay outside the gene matches. This CDR3 is 19 amino acids long.

A note on this clone: An end of the junction differs from the germline gene, which may be a read error. The gene calls are TRBV4-3 and TRBJ2-1; D possibly corresponds to TRBD2 (5 bases). CDR1 and CDR2 (germline): LGHNA, YSLEER. This CDR3 has 13 residues. CDR3 in amino acids: CASSQDFLAVPIF. As DNA, the CDR3 is TGCGCCAGCAGCCAAGATTTTCTAGCAGTCCCGATCTTC.

This clone is a singleton in its sample. This likely comes from a read error, as the CDR3 has no conserved phenylalanine or tryptophan at its end. Because the CDR3's place on the DNA is in doubt, the DNA is left out and the CDR3 is given as listed by TCRdb. The rearrangement joins TRBV2 to TRBJ2-7; no check of the table's D call, TRBD2, against the DNA was made. Per germline, CDR1 SNHLY and CDR2 FYNNEI. The CDR3 is 17 residues long, ends included. CDR3 amino acids: CASSERGPGLAGFLQQI.

The CDR3 DNA is TGCGCCAGCAGTGAGTCGTTACAGGGTCATGGCTACACCTTC. The encoded protein is CASSESLQGHGYTF. V and J are TRBV10-2 and TRBJ1-2; D is perhaps TRBD1 (6 bases). Per germline, CDR1 WSHSY and CDR2 SAAADI. CDR3 length: 14 amino acids. Trimming shortened V by 0 bases and J by 6 bases, and 11 bases separated the two germline ends.

This clone was seen a single time. V is TRBV13 and J is TRBJ2-7; tentatively, D is TRBD2 (6 bases). The CDR3 runs 17 residues. V was clipped by 0 bases and J by 1 base, with 16 bases between them. Germline CDR1 PRHDT, CDR2 FYEKMQ (reference sequence). The CDR3 loop reads CASSLGLRGGESYEQYF. In DNA form, the CDR3 reads TGTGCCAGCAGCTTAGGCCTTAGGGGCGGGGAGTCCTACGAGCAGTACTTC.

This clone appeared once. The chain combines TRBV7-9 with TRBJ2-6; D might be TRBD1 or TRBD2, each matching 5 bases. Trimming cost V 7 bases and J 0 bases, with 16 bases left between them. Germline V gives CDR1 SEHNR, CDR2 FQNEAQ (reference sequence). This CDR3 comprises 17 residues. CDR3: CASTPGRLSSGANVLTF. The CDR3 DNA reads TGTGCCAGCACTCCGGGACGGTTAAGCTCTGGGGCCAACGTCCTGACTTTC.

The CDR3 nucleotides are TGCGCCAGTTCCCGAGCGCGGACAGGGGACGAAAAACTGTTTTTT. Its translation: CASSRARTGDEKLFF. V usage is TRBV5-1 and J usage is TRBJ1-4, with 9 bases lining up with TRBD1. CDR1 SGHRS and CDR2 YFSETQ come from the germline V gene. CDR3 length: 15 residues. V lost 8 bases and J lost 8; bases outside the gene matches: 13. The full variable domain, its missing parts supplied by reference TRBV5-1 and TRBJ1-4, is KAGVTQTPRYLIKTRGQQVTLSCSPISGHRSVSWYQQTPGQGLQFLFEYFSETQRNKGNFPGRFSGRQFSNSRSEMNVSTLELGDSALYLCASSRARTGDEKLFFGSGTQLSVL.

The J gene is TRBJ2-3, the V gene TRBV14; 10 positions agree with TRBD2. The CDR3 consists of 18 residues. J gave up 2 bases and V 3 bases, and 11 bases lay outside the gene matches. In germline, CDR1 is SGHDN, CDR2 FVKESK. The CDR3 region has the DNA TGTGCCAGCAGCCATATACCCTTTAGCGGGGGGTTCACAGATACGCAGTATTTT. It encodes CASSHIPFSGGFTDTQYF.

The CDR3 here is CASSQARILVTDTQYF. The CDR3, as DNA: TGCGCCAGCAGCCAAGCAAGGATACTAGTCACAGATACGCAGTATTTT. The V gene is TRBV4-3, the J gene TRBJ2-3, with D possibly matching TRBD2 (5 bases). The CDR3 sequence is 16 residues long. The V gene's germline CDR1 is LGHNA and CDR2 YSLEER. Trimming took off 1 base at V and 2 bases at J, with 13 bases between the two ends.

The chain joins TRBV7-8 to TRBJ2-5, with 7 bases identical to TRBD2. Germline CDR1 reads SGHVS; CDR2 reads FQNEAQ. The CDR3 sequence is 12 residues long. V lost 11 bases to trimming and J lost 4 bases; unmatched junction nucleotides: 7. Here the CDR3 reads CASGRGGETQYF. CDR3 bases: TGTGCCTCTGGGAGGGGCGGAGAGACCCAGTACTTC.

This clone appeared once. The chain has TRBV12-5 and TRBJ2-7, with TRBD2 identical over 12 bases. This CDR3 comprises 16 residues. V lost 2 bases to trimming and J lost 3 bases; unmatched junction nucleotides: 5. Germline loops: CDR1 LGHNT, CDR2 FRNRAP. The CDR3 sequence is CASGLRTSGVNYEQYV. For the CDR3, the DNA is TGTGCTAGTGGTTTGCGGACTAGCGGGGTTAACTACGAGCAGTACGTC.

The V and J genes are TRBV6-8 and TRBJ1-5; possible D gene TRBD1, 5 bases. This CDR3 has 19 residues. Germline lookup yields CDR1 MNHGY and CDR2 SAAAGT. V gave up 0 bases and J gave up 0 bases, with 18 bases separating them. The chain's CDR3 is CASSYSTGRDPCSNQPQHF. CDR3 nucleotides: TGTGCCAGCAGTTACTCGACGGGCAGGGACCCTTGTAGCAATCAGCCCCAGCATTTT.

The chain employs TRBV6-5 and TRBJ2-3; TRBD1 agrees at 9 bases. CDR3 length equals 15 residues. Losses at the gene ends were 6 bases for V and 3 bases for J; bases not matched to a gene: 7. The germline gives CDR1 MNHEY, CDR2 SVGAGI. In DNA form, the CDR3 reads TGTGCCAGCAGGGTAACAGGGGGCAAGACAGATACGCAGTATTTT. Translating gives CASRVTGGKTDTQYF.